Listed here are 28 T cell receptor beta chains from one sample, sequenced in a study of low-dose radiotherapy and immunotherapy resistance in tumors. The time point here: before trial treatment. Primers used for first-strand cDNA, a TRAV- and TRBV-specific set, covered both alpha and beta chains. PCR amplification of the TCRs was performed with Phusion for 15 to 25 PCR cycles, and it relied on a constant-region primer together with a V-primer adapter. TCRdb re-called the reads with MiXCR, one entry per CDR3 protein. This table holds nearly 95,000 distinct CDR3 sequences, just under 9.5% found once. Source: PBMCs, taken before treatment. All receptors come from a male donor with prostate cancer.

This clonotype turned up a few times. V and J are TRBV28 and TRBJ2-1; 13 nucleotides agree with TRBD2. V dropped 5 bases and J dropped 7; count of bases not matched to a gene: 8. Germline loops: CDR1 MDHEN, CDR2 SYDVKM. The CDR3 is 16 residues long. CDR3 region: CASSPKTSGRWNEQFF. Here the CDR3 DNA reads TGTGCCAGCAGTCCAAAGACTAGCGGGAGGTGGAATGAGCAGTTCTTC.

This clonotype was picked up many times. The chain employs TRBV6-2 or TRBV6-3 and TRBJ2-3; D ambiguous. With 7 bases removed from V and 1 base from J, the gap between germline ends came to 9 bases. The germline gives CDR1 MNHEY, CDR2 SVGEGT. The CDR3 has 13 amino acids. The CDR3 loop is CASIDWGTDTQYF. The CDR3 DNA reads TGTGCCAGCATCGACTGGGGCACAGATACGCAGTATTTT.

This clonotype was picked up many times. This chain uses TRBV24-1 with TRBJ1-5; D possibly corresponds to TRBD1 (6 bases). The V end was cut by 2 bases, the J end by 6 bases, with 13 bases between. The germline CDR1 and CDR2 sequences are KGHDR and SFDVKD. The CDR3 runs 15 residues. The CDR3 region is CATSDSGVGLQPQHF. For the CDR3, the DNA is TGTGCCACCAGTGATTCAGGGGTGGGTCTTCAGCCCCAGCATTTT.

This clonotype was counted between two and nine times. The chain uses TRBV7-2 and TRBJ2-7; no definite D call. V was pared by 5 bases and J by 0 bases, with 11 bases between. Germline CDR1 reads SGHTA; CDR2 reads FQGNSA. The CDR3 sequence is 14 residues long. The CDR3 here is CASSISGSSYEQYF. CDR3 DNA: TGTGCCAGCAGCATCTCGGGTTCCTCCTACGAGCAGTACTTC.

This clonotype appeared many times. V usage is TRBV12-3 or TRBV12-4 and J usage is TRBJ2-7, with D unresolved. This CDR3 spans 14 amino acids. V was shortened by 5 bases and J by 5 bases, with 16 bases between the two germline ends. This CDR3 is CASSPPHARDEQYF. CDR3 nucleotide sequence: TGTGCCAGCAGTCCGCCGCATGCTAGGGACGAGCAGTACTTC.

As for this clonotype: A much bigger clone sits one base away, suggesting this may be a read error. The J gene is TRBJ2-7, the V gene TRBV27, with a tentative D call TRBD2 (5 bases). V shed 4 bases and J shed 7 bases, with 11 bases lying between them. The germline V gene has CDR1 MNHEY and CDR2 SMNVEV (reference sequence). This CDR3 has 12 residues. CDR3 amino acids: CASSSLRREQYF. For the CDR3, the DNA is TGTGCCAGCAGTTCCCTCAGGAGGGAGCAGTACTTC.

In its sample, this clonotype was seen many times. The chain is built from TRBV6-6 and TRBJ2-1; maybe TRBD2 (6 bases). The CDR3 loop spans 16 amino acids. Trimming took off 0 bases at V and 0 bases at J, with 9 bases between the two ends. The germline gives CDR1 MNHNY, CDR2 SVGAGI (reference sequence). CDR3 nucleotide sequence: TGTGCCAGCAGTTACTCTGCGGGGAACTCCTACAATGAGCAGTTCTTC. Amino acids: CASSYSAGNSYNEQFF.

The table lists this clonotype with many counts. The chain has TRBV20-1 and TRBJ2-7; 9 bases fit TRBD2. V shed 1 base and J 7 bases; nucleotides not matched to a gene: 11. This CDR3 contains 15 residues. The germline gives CDR1 DFQATT, CDR2 SNEGSKA (reference sequence). DNA for the CDR3: TGCAGTGCTAGAGGTCCGGCGGGAGGGCCAGGGGAGCAGTACTTC. It specifies CSARGPAGGPGEQYF.

This clonotype was detected ten times or more. V is TRBV5-6 and J is TRBJ1-2, with 7 bases identical to TRBD1. Trimming cost V 4 bases and J 8 bases; bases outside gene matches: 8. CDR1 and CDR2 from the germline V gene are SGHDT and YYEEEE. CDR3 length equals 13 residues. The CDR3 spells CASSLRQGDGYTF. CDR3 DNA sequence: TGTGCCAGCAGCCTCAGACAGGGTGACGGCTACACCTTC. The variable domain in full, completed from reference TRBV5-6 and TRBJ1-2, reads DAGVTQSPTHLIKTRGQQVTLRCSPKSGHDTVSWYQQALGQGPQFIFQYYEEEERQRGNFPDRFSGHQFPNYSSELNVNALLLGDSALYLCASSLRQGDGYTFGSGTRLTVV.

There are many counts of this clonotype. This chain links TRBV5-6 with TRBJ2-7; TRBD1 is a possible D gene (5 bases). This CDR3 has 12 residues. V lost 4 bases, J lost 9 bases, and 14 bases lay in between. Germline CDR1 SGHDT, CDR2 YYEEEE. The CDR3 nucleotides read TGTGCCAGCAGCACAGCAGGGATGGCGCAGTACTTC. Protein sequence: CASSTAGMAQYF.

This clonotype showed up many times. The chain links TRBV11-2 to TRBJ2-4; the D is unclear. Germline V lookup: CDR1 SGHAT, CDR2 FQNNGV. The CDR3 covers 14 residues. Trimming took 4 bases from V and 0 from J, leaving 7 bases between them. The DNA of the CDR3 is TGTGCCAGCAGCTCGCGGCTAGCCAAAAACATTCAGTACTTC. It yields the protein CASSSRLAKNIQYF. Full variable domain (missing parts from reference TRBV11-2 and TRBJ2-4): EAGVAQSPRYKIIEKRQSVAFWCNPISGHATLYWYQQILGQGPKLLIQFQNNGVVDDSQLPKDRFSAERLKGVDSTLKIQPAKLEDSAVYLCASSSRLAKNIQYFGAGTRLSVL.

This clonotype was detected many times. V usage is TRBV20-1 and J usage is TRBJ2-1, with TRBD2 as a possible D gene (7 bases). Trimming pared 5 bases from V and 12 bases from J, leaving 17 bases between. Germline V CDR1 and CDR2: DFQATT, SNEGSKA (reference sequence). The CDR3 contains 12 residues. The CDR3 DNA follows: TGCAGTGCTGCTCCGACAGGCGGGGGGCAGTTCTTC. Protein sequence: CSAAPTGGGQFF.

In its sample, this clonotype was seen many times. This chain links TRBV20-1 with TRBJ1-5; D is possibly TRBD1 (5 bases). The CDR3 extends over 14 amino acids. Trimming took 5 bases from V and 1 from J, leaving 12 bases between them. The germline V gene has CDR1 DFQATT and CDR2 SNEGSKA (reference sequence). CDR3 protein: CSARAGQSNQPQHF. CDR3 DNA sequence: TGCAGTGCTCGGGCGGGGCAAAGCAATCAGCCCCAGCATTTT.

This clonotype was observed at least ten times. The rearrangement uses TRBV7-2 and TRBJ2-3; D remains unclear. The CDR3 covers 14 residues. Germline CDR1 is SGHTA and CDR2 is FQGNSA. V was clipped by 3 bases and J by 3 bases, with 10 bases between them. CDR3 nucleotides: TGTGCCAGCAGCTTCATGACTGTGACAGATACGCAGTATTTT. Protein sequence: CASSFMTVTDTQYF.

This clonotype was found many times. The chain recombines TRBV29-1 with TRBJ2-1; TRBD2 aligns across 13 bases. The germline gives CDR1 SQVTM, CDR2 ANQGSEA. The CDR3 extends over 12 amino acids. The CDR3 loop reads CTGTSGTNEQFF. The CDR3 nucleotides are TGCACAGGGACTAGCGGGACCAATGAGCAGTTCTTC.

Notes on this clonotype: A read error likely explains this, since a far larger clone differs by one base. The chain combines TRBV5-1 with TRBJ1-6; D possibly corresponds to TRBD1 (5 bases). The V gene's germline CDR1 is SGHRS and CDR2 YFSETQ. Trimming left V 4 bases short and J 4 bases short, with 15 bases between. The CDR3 totals 16 residues. As DNA, the CDR3 is TGCGCCAGCAGCCTAGGGGACGGACAATATAATTCACCCCTCCACTTT. Its translation: CASSLGDGQYNSPLHF.

This clonotype was counted at least ten times. This chain connects TRBV29-1 to TRBJ2-5; D unclear. CDR1 SQVTM and CDR2 ANQGSEA come from the germline V gene. The germline V and J ends were trimmed by 2 bases and 1 base, with 11 bases remaining between them. The CDR3 sequence is 14 residues long. The DNA for the CDR3 is TGCAGCGTTGAAATTGGAAACCTCCAAGAGACCCAGTACTTC. Its translation: CSVEIGNLQETQYF. The full variable domain, with the rest looked up from reference TRBV29-1 and TRBJ2-5, is SAVISQKPSRDICQRGTSLTIQCQVDSQVTMMFWYRQQPGQSLTLIATANQGSEATYESGFVIDKFPISRPNLTFSTLTVSNMSPEDSSIYLCSVEIGNLQETQYFGPGTRLLVL.

The V and J genes are TRBV20-1 and TRBJ1-6; D unclear. This CDR3 contains 13 residues. The V gene's germline CDR1 is DFQATT and CDR2 SNEGSKA (reference sequence). Trimming removed 0 bases from V and 7 bases from J, with 7 bases in between. CDR3 sequence: CSARDKWNSPLHF. The CDR3 coding sequence is TGCAGTGCTAGAGATAAGTGGAATTCACCCCTCCACTTT.

This clonotype appeared many times. Relative to the germline gene, one junction end is altered; a read error may explain this. This rearrangement joins TRBV12-3 or TRBV12-4 to TRBJ2-1; 12 positions match TRBD2. The CDR3 sequence is 15 residues long. CDR3: CASSSSGRAPNKQFF. CDR3 DNA sequence: TGTGCCAGCAGTTCTAGCGGGAGGGCCCCCAATAAGCAGTTCTTC.

A note on this clonotype: A read error is possible here, since a much larger clone lies one base away. The rearrangement uses TRBV19 and TRBJ2-7; 8 nucleotides agree with TRBD1. This CDR3 contains 17 residues. Germline values: CDR1 LNHDA, CDR2 SQIVND (reference sequence). CDR3 loop: CASSNQHFKTGAYERYF. CDR3 DNA: TGTGCCAGTAGTAACCAACATTTTAAGACAGGGGCCTACGAGCGGTACTTC.

As to this clonotype: A far bigger clonotype differs at one base, so this is likely a read error. This rearrangement joins TRBV4-1 to TRBJ2-2; the match to TRBD2 covers 10 bases. The germline V gene encodes CDR1 MGHRA and CDR2 YSYEKL. The CDR3 runs 16 residues. Trimming cost V 0 bases and J 4 bases; bases outside gene matches: 2. The CDR3 sequence: CASSQESGRATGELFF. The CDR3 region has the DNA TGCGCCAGCAGCCAAGAGAGCGGGAGGGCCACCGGGGAGCTGTTTTTT.

This clonotype has at least ten counts. The J gene is TRBJ2-2, the V gene TRBV20-1, with 9 bases lining up with TRBD2. CDR1 is DFQATT and CDR2 is SNEGSKA in the germline V gene (reference sequence). With 4 bases clipped from V and 3 bases from J, the junction kept 3 bases outside the gene matches. CDR3 size: 14 residues. The CDR3 DNA sequence: TGCAGTGCTACTGGCGGGAGGGACACCGGGGAGCTGTTTTTT. Translation: CSATGGRDTGELFF.

This clonotype has ten or more counts. The rearrangement uses TRBV5-4 and TRBJ2-2, with D perhaps matching TRBD1 (6 bases). CDR1 SGHNT and CDR2 YYREEE come from the germline V gene (reference sequence). With 3 bases removed from V and 4 bases from J, the gap between germline ends came to 10 bases. The CDR3 spans 14 residues. The CDR3 is CASSSQGTTGELFF. CDR3 bases: TGTGCCAGCAGCTCGCAGGGGACCACCGGGGAGCTGTTTTTT.

This clonotype was found many times. The chain recombines TRBV7-2 with TRBJ2-7, with D perhaps given as TRBD1 or TRBD2 (5 bases each). Germline lookup yields CDR1 SGHTA and CDR2 FQGNSA. V lost 1 base and J lost 3, with 10 bases in between. The CDR3 has 14 amino acids. In DNA, the CDR3 is TGTGCCAGCAGCTTAGTGGGGACCAACTACGAGCAGTACTTC. It codes for CASSLVGTNYEQYF.

There are many counts of this clonotype. This rearrangement joins TRBV5-1 to TRBJ2-2, with TRBD2 as a possible D gene (5 bases). The germline V and J ends were trimmed by 0 bases and 6 bases, with 12 bases remaining between them. Germline loops: CDR1 SGHRS, CDR2 YFSETQ. The CDR3 extends over 15 amino acids. The CDR3 reads CASSLATGVPGELFF. The CDR3 DNA sequence: TGCGCCAGCAGCTTGGCCACCGGGGTGCCCGGGGAGCTGTTTTTT.

This clonotype appeared many times. This chain links TRBV2 with TRBJ1-5; 8 nucleotides align to TRBD1. V shed 6 bases and J 2 bases; nucleotides not matched to a gene: 3. Germline lookup yields CDR1 SNHLY and CDR2 FYNNEI. This CDR3 spans 14 amino acids. DNA for the CDR3: TGTGCCAGCAGGACAGGGGATCGCAATCAGCCCCAGCATTTT. As protein: CASRTGDRNQPQHF. Full variable domain (remainder filled in from reference TRBV2 and TRBJ1-5): EPEVTQTPSHQVTQMGQEVILRCVPISNHLYFYWYRQILGQKVEFLVSFYNNEISEKSEIFDDQFSVERPDGSNFTLKIRSTKLEDSAMYFCASRTGDRNQPQHFGDGTRLSIL.

This clonotype showed up many times. V is TRBV30 and J is TRBJ1-5; 9 bases are a match to TRBD1. Germline CDR1 reads GTSNPN; CDR2 reads SVGIG (reference sequence). The CDR3 totals 17 residues. The trim removed 0 bases at V and 4 bases at J, leaving 10 bases unmatched. The CDR3 DNA sequence: TGTGCCTGGAGTGTTCAGGGACCGACAGGGGGAAATCAGCCCCAGCATTTT. It specifies CAWSVQGPTGGNQPQHF.

This clonotype was detected ten times or more. At one end, the junction sequence differs from germline, possibly due to a read error. The chain uses TRBV5-3 and TRBJ1-6; the D is unclear. TRBV5-3 is identified as an open reading frame with a role that is uncertain. The CDR3 is 13 amino acids. The CDR3 DNA sequence: TGTGCCAGCAGCTTGGAAGTTTCTTCACCCCTCCACTTT. Its translation is CASSLEVSSPLHF.